Listed below are T cell receptor beta chains from one sample, sequenced in a study of blood T cell repertoires in COVID-19. Using immunoSEQ multiplex PCR, the repertoire was profiled, and TCRdb retains in-frame clones only, with some absent. The table lists roughly 160,000 clones, around 86% of them singletons. Sequencing input: peripheral blood. The source is a man in his sixties with COVID-19, enrolled during active disease. CDR3s include the opening cysteine and the closing phenylalanine or tryptophan. Fields, in order: D gene, clone size, J gene, V gene, CDR3 protein, CDR3 DNA. D genes are given only for firm matches. Rows may omit the clone size; those that give it use once, few, many or a size class.

D: TRBD2
size: NA
J: TRBJ2-7
V: TRBV9
CDR3: CASSEKAGGPAGEQYF
DNA: TGTGCCAGCAGCGAGAAAGCGGGAGGTCCCGCGGGGGAGCAGTACTTC

D: NA
size: NA
J: TRBJ2-2
V: TRBV2
CDR3: CASSEQRNTGELFF
DNA: TGTGCCAGCAGTGAACAGCGGAACACCGGGGAGCTGTTTTTT

D: TRBD1
size: NA
J: TRBJ2-2
V: TRBV29-1
CDR3: CSVDTGGNTGELFF
DNA: TGCAGCGTTGATACAGGGGGTAACACCGGGGAGCTGTTTTTT

D: TRBD2
size: NA
J: TRBJ2-1
V: TRBV6-5
CDR3: CASSYSAGGYNEQFF
DNA: TGTGCCAGCAGTTACTCAGCGGGAGGATACAATGAGCAGTTCTTC

D: NA
size: NA
J: TRBJ1-4
V: TRBV4-2
CDR3: CASSQAFATNEKLFF
DNA: TGTGCCAGCAGCCAAGCTTTCGCAACTAATGAAAAACTGTTTTTT

D: TRBD1
size: NA
J: TRBJ2-3
V: TRBV6-1
CDR3: CASSEGTGGGQDTQYF
DNA: TGTGCCAGCAGTGAAGGGACAGGGGGCGGACAAGATACGCAGTATTTT

D: NA
size: NA
J: TRBJ1-2
V: TRBV6-5
CDR3: CASSDQRGTNYGYTF
DNA: TGTGCCAGCAGCGACCAGCGGGGAACTAACTATGGCTACACCTTC

D: NA
size: few
J: TRBJ1-2
V: TRBV28
CDR3: CASSFPGDFSYGYTF
DNA: TGTGCCAGCAGTTTTCCAGGGGATTTTAGCTATGGCTACACCTTC

D: TRBD1
size: NA
J: TRBJ1-1
V: TRBV25-1
CDR3: CASSDPGQGVGYTEAFF
DNA: TGTGCCAGCAGTGACCCAGGACAGGGGGTCGGGTACACTGAAGCTTTCTTT

D: TRBD1
size: NA
J: TRBJ1-6
V: TRBV6-5
CDR3: CASRGQLPSPLHF
DNA: TGTGCCAGCAGGGGACAGTTACCTTCACCCCTCCACTTT

D: NA
size: NA
J: TRBJ1-5
V: TRBV28
CDR3: CASSLGRGGGSNQPQHF
DNA: TGTGCCAGCAGTTTGGGCAGGGGCGGTGGCAGCAATCAGCCCCAGCATTTT

D: TRBD2
size: NA
J: TRBJ2-5
V: TRBV9
CDR3: CASSLTSGGSGETQYF
DNA: TGTGCCAGCAGCCTTACTAGCGGGGGGTCAGGAGAGACCCAGTACTTC

D: NA
size: NA
J: TRBJ2-7
V: TRBV13
CDR3: CASSFTLDREASVEYEQYF
DNA: TGTGCCAGCAGCTTCACCCTCGACAGGGAGGCTAGCGTAGAATACGAGCAGTACTTC

D: TRBD2
size: once
J: TRBJ2-7
V: TRBV6-2/TRBV6-3
CDR3: CASSWTSEQYF
DNA: TGTGCCAGCAGTTGGACTAGCGAGCAGTACTTC

D: TRBD1
size: NA
J: TRBJ1-5
V: TRBV6-6
CDR3: CASSYGQDQPQHF
DNA: TGTGCCAGCAGTTACGGACAGGATCAGCCCCAGCATTTT

D: NA
size: NA
J: TRBJ1-4
V: TRBV7-2
CDR3: CASSLTADLEKLFF
DNA: TGTGCCAGCAGCCTGACAGCAGATCTTGAAAAACTGTTTTTT

D: NA
size: NA
J: TRBJ1-3
V: TRBV5-1
CDR3: CASSLAGEAGNTIYF
DNA: TGCGCCAGCAGCTTGGCCGGGGAAGCTGGAAACACCATATATTTT

D: TRBD2
size: NA
J: TRBJ2-1
V: TRBV6-6
CDR3: CASSYEPSGNNEQFF
DNA: TGTGCCAGCAGTTACGAGCCTAGCGGGAACAATGAGCAGTTCTTC

D: NA
size: once
J: TRBJ2-5
V: TRBV29-1
CDR3: CSASPTGNGETQYF
DNA: TGCAGCGCTAGCCCAACAGGGAACGGAGAGACCCAGTACTTC

D: NA
size: few
J: TRBJ1-5
V: TRBV28
CDR3: CASNLMGPGRQPQHF
DNA: TGTGCCAGCAACCTCATGGGGCCAGGGCGTCAGCCCCAGCATTTT

D: NA
size: NA
J: TRBJ2-7
V: TRBV6-5
CDR3: CASSLGGYEQYF
DNA: TGTGCCAGCAGCCTGGGGGGCTACGAGCAGTACTTC

D: TRBD1
size: NA
J: TRBJ1-1
V: TRBV7-9
CDR3: CASSFQGAGTEAFF
DNA: TGTGCCAGCAGCTTTCAGGGGGCTGGCACTGAAGCTTTCTTT

D: NA
size: NA
J: TRBJ2-1
V: TRBV12-3/TRBV12-4
CDR3: CASSLAGASEQFF
DNA: TGTGCCAGCAGTTTAGCGGGGGCAAGTGAGCAGTTCTTC

D: TRBD1
size: NA
J: TRBJ1-5
V: TRBV2
CDR3: CASSPGTGAAPQHF
DNA: TGTGCCAGCAGCCCCGGGACAGGGGCCGCCCCCCAGCATTTT

D: NA
size: NA
J: TRBJ1-6
V: TRBV9
CDR3: CASSVGLGGRGEGSPLHF
DNA: TGTGCCAGCAGCGTAGGGTTAGGCGGCAGGGGAGAGGGATCACCCCTCCACTTT

D: NA
size: NA
J: TRBJ1-2
V: TRBV28
CDR3: CASSLAQGRAGYTF
DNA: TGTGCCAGCAGTTTAGCACAGGGAAGAGCTGGCTACACCTTC

D: TRBD1
size: NA
J: TRBJ1-1
V: TRBV24-1
CDR3: CATSAGQGWTEAFF
DNA: TGTGCCACCAGTGCCGGACAGGGGTGGACTGAAGCTTTCTTT

D: TRBD2
size: NA
J: TRBJ2-3
V: TRBV3-1/TRBV3-2
CDR3: CASSRPSGGAAGTDTQYF
DNA: TGTGCCAGCAGCCGACCTAGCGGGGGGGCGGCGGGCACAGATACGCAGTATTTT

D: TRBD1
size: NA
J: TRBJ2-7
V: TRBV4-3
CDR3: CASSQNRGETYEQYF
DNA: TGCGCCAGCAGCCAAAACAGGGGGGAAACCTACGAGCAGTACTTC

D: TRBD1
size: few
J: TRBJ2-3
V: TRBV4-2
CDR3: CASSQTGQVFSTDTQYF
DNA: TGTGCCAGCAGCCAAACAGGACAGGTTTTTAGCACAGATACGCAGTATTTT

D: TRBD1
size: NA
J: TRBJ2-5
V: TRBV4-1
CDR3: CASSRGQGKEETQYF
DNA: TGCGCCAGCAGCCGGGGACAGGGGAAGGAGGAGACCCAGTACTTC

D: TRBD1
size: NA
J: TRBJ1-4
V: TRBV6-5
CDR3: CASRDSSATNEKLFF
DNA: TGTGCCAGTAGGGACAGCTCGGCAACTAATGAAAAACTGTTTTTT

D: TRBD1
size: NA
J: TRBJ2-1
V: TRBV5-4
CDR3: CASSTRNNRGYNEQFF
DNA: TGTGCCAGCAGCACCCGAAACAACAGGGGATACAATGAGCAGTTCTTC

D: TRBD1
size: NA
J: TRBJ2-3
V: TRBV24-1
CDR3: CATSDPGGEIDTQYF
DNA: TGTGCCACCAGTGATCCAGGGGGTGAGATAGATACGCAGTATTTT

D: NA
size: NA
J: TRBJ1-6
V: TRBV7-2
CDR3: CASSFFRTENSPLHF
DNA: TGTGCCAGCAGCTTTTTCCGGACAGAAAATTCACCCCTCCACTTT

D: NA
size: NA
J: TRBJ2-2
V: TRBV5-5
CDR3: CASTLGGRGSPAGELFF
DNA: TGTGCCAGCACGCTTGGGGGCCGAGGCTCCCCGGCCGGGGAGCTGTTTTTT

D: TRBD1
size: NA
J: TRBJ2-3
V: TRBV2
CDR3: CASSRDRGTDTQYF
DNA: TGTGCCAGCAGTCGGGACAGGGGGACAGATACGCAGTATTTT

D: NA
size: NA
J: TRBJ1-1
V: TRBV18
CDR3: CASSPFSMNTEAFF
DNA: TGTGCCAGCTCACCTTTTTCCATGAACACTGAAGCTTTCTTT

D: TRBD2
size: NA
J: TRBJ2-7
V: TRBV4-1
CDR3: CASSQGLLLAGSYEQYF
DNA: TGCGCCAGCAGCCAAGGTCTCTTACTAGCGGGGTCCTACGAGCAGTACTTC

D: NA
size: NA
J: TRBJ2-7
V: TRBV20-1
CDR3: CSAAPGYEQYF
DNA: TGCAGTGCCGCTCCGGGGTACGAGCAGTACTTC

D: NA
size: NA
J: TRBJ1-2
V: TRBV4-3
CDR3: CASSQEARREYGYTF
DNA: TGCGCCAGCAGCCAAGAGGCCAGGAGGGAATATGGCTACACCTTC

D: TRBD1
size: NA
J: TRBJ1-5
V: TRBV7-8
CDR3: CASSMGTGNQPQHF
DNA: TGTGCCAGCAGCATGGGGACAGGGAATCAGCCCCAGCATTTT

D: TRBD1
size: once
J: TRBJ1-4
V: TRBV11-3
CDR3: CASSFDRDVEKLFF
DNA: TGTGCCAGCAGCTTTGACAGGGACGTCGAAAAACTGTTTTTT

D: TRBD1
size: NA
J: TRBJ1-2
V: TRBV11-3
CDR3: CASSRQGYGYTF
DNA: TGTGCCAGCAGTCGACAGGGCTATGGCTACACCTTC

D: NA
size: NA
J: TRBJ2-1
V: TRBV5-1
CDR3: CASSLEQIYNEQFF
DNA: TGCGCCAGCAGCTTGGAACAGATATACAATGAGCAGTTCTTC

D: NA
size: NA
J: TRBJ1-6
V: TRBV28
CDR3: CASSGRETPNSPLHF
DNA: TGTGCCAGCAGTGGCCGGGAAACCCCGAATTCACCCCTCCACTTT

D: TRBD1
size: NA
J: TRBJ1-2
V: TRBV6-6
CDR3: CATHTKTGDYYGYTF
DNA: TGTGCCACACATACCAAGACAGGGGATTACTATGGCTACACCTTC

D: NA
size: NA
J: TRBJ2-2
V: TRBV19
CDR3: CASRSGDLNTGELFF
DNA: TGTGCCAGTAGATCGGGGGACTTAAACACCGGGGAGCTGTTTTTT

D: NA
size: NA
J: TRBJ2-5
V: TRBV4-1
CDR3: CASSQERDTQETQYF
DNA: TGCGCCAGCAGCCAAGAAAGGGACACACAAGAGACCCAGTACTTC